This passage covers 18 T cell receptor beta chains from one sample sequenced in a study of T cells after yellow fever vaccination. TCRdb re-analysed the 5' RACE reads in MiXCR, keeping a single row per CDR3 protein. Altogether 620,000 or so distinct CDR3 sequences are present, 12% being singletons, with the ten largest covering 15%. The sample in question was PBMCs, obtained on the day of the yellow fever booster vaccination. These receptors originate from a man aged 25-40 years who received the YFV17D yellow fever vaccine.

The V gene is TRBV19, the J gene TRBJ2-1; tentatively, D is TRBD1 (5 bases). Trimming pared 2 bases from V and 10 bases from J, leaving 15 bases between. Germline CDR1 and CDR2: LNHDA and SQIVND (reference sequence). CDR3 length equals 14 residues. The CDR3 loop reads CASSISRQGMEQFF. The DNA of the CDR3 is TGTGCCAGTAGTATATCTCGCCAGGGTATGGAGCAGTTCTTC.

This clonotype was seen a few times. CDR3 nucleotides: TGCAGCGGTCTCACAGATACGCAGTATTTT. Its protein product is CSGLTDTQYF. The chain joins TRBV29-1 to TRBJ2-3; D remains unclear. CDR3 length: 10 residues. Trimming cost V 7 bases and J 2 bases, with 4 bases left between them. CDR1 and CDR2 (germline): SQVTM, ANQGSEA.

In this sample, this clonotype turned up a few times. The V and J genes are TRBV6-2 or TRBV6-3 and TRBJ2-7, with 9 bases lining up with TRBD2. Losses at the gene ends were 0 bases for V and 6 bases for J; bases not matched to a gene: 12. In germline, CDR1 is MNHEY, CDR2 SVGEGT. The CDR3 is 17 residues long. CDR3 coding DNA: TGTGCCAGCAGTTACTCGATGAGCGGGAGGCCCCACCGCGAGCAGTACTTC. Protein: CASSYSMSGRPHREQYF.

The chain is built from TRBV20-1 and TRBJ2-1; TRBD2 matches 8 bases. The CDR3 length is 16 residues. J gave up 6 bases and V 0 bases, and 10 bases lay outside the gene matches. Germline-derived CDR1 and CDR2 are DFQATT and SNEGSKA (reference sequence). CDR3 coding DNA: TGCAGTGCTAGAGATGGTAGGACTAGCAGGGGCAATGAGCAGTTCTTC. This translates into CSARDGRTSRGNEQFF.

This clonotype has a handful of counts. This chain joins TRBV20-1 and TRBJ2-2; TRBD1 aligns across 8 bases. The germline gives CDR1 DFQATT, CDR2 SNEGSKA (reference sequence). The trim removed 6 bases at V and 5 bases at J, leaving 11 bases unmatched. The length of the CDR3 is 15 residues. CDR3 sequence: CSAHSGGWETGELFF. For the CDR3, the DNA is TGCAGTGCGCACTCAGGGGGCTGGGAGACCGGGGAGCTGTTTTTT.

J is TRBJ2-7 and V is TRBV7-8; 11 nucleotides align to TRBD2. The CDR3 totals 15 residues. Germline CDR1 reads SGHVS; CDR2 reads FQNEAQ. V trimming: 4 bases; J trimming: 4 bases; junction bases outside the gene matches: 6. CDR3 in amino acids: CASSSVAGGGYEQYF. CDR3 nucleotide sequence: TGTGCCAGCAGCTCGGTAGCGGGAGGGGGATACGAGCAGTACTTC.

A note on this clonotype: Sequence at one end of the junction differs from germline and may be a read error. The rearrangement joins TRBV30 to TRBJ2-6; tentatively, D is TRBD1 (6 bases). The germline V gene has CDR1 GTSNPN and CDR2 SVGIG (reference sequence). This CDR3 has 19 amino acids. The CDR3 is CAWSNLGTPKTSGANVMTF. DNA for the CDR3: TGTGCCTGGAGTAACCTTGGGACACCTAAAACCTCTGGGGCCAACGTCATGACTTTC.

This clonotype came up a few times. The CDR3, as DNA: TGTGCCATCGCCGGACTGGGCAATGAGCAGTTCTTC. Translating it yields CAIAGLGNEQFF. V gene TRBV10-3 combines with J gene TRBJ2-1; a weak D match, TRBD2 (5 bases). Germline CDR1 is ENHRY and CDR2 is SYGVKD. The CDR3 sequence is 12 residues long. The V end was cut by 8 bases, the J end by 6 bases, with 11 bases between.

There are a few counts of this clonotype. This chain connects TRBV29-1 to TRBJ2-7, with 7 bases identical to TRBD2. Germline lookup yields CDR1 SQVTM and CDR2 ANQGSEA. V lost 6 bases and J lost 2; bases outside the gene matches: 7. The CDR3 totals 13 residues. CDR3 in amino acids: CSVILAHPYEQYF. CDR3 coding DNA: TGCAGCGTGATACTAGCGCACCCCTACGAGCAGTACTTC.

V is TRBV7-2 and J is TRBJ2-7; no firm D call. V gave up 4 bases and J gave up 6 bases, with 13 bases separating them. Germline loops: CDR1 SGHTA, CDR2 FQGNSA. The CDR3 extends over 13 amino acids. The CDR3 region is CASSSQGMGEQYF. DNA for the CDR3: TGTGCCAGCAGCTCCCAAGGAATGGGCGAGCAGTACTTC.

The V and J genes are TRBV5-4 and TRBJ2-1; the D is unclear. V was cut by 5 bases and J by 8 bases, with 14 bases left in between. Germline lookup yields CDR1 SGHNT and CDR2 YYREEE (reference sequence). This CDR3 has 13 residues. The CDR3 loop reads CASSPPDTDEQFF. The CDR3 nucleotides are TGTGCCAGCAGTCCCCCCGACACCGATGAGCAGTTCTTC.

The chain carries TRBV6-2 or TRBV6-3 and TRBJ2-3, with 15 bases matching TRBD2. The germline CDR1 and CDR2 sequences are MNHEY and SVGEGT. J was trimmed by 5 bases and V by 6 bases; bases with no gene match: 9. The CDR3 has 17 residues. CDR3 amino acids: CASSPGLAGGKRDTQYF. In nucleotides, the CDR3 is TGTGCCAGCAGCCCGGGACTAGCGGGAGGCAAGAGAGATACGCAGTATTTT.

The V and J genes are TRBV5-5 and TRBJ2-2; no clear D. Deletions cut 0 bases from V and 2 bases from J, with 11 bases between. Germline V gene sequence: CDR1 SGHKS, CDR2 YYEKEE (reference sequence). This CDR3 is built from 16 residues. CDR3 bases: TGTGCCAGCAGCTTGGGGCAAAGAATTAACACCGGGGAGCTGTTTTTT. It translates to CASSLGQRINTGELFF.

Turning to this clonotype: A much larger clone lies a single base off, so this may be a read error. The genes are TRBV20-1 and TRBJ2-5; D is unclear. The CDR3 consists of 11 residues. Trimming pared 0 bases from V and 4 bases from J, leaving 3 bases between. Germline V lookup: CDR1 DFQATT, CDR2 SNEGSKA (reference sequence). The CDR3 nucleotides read TGCAGTGCTAGAGATCCAGAGACCCAGTACTTC. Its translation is CSARDPETQYF.

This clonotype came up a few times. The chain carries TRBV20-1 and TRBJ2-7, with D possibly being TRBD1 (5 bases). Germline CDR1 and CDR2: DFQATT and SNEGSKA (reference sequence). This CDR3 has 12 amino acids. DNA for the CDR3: TGCAGGTTTTCGGCAGGGCACTACGAGCAGTACTTC. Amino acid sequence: CRFSAGHYEQYF.

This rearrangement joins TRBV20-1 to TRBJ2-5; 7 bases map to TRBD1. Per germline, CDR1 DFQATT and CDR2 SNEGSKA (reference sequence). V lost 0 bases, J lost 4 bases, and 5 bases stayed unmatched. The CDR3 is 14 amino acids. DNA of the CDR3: TGCAGTGCTAGAGATTCGACAGGGCCAGAGACCCAGTACTTC. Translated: CSARDSTGPETQYF.

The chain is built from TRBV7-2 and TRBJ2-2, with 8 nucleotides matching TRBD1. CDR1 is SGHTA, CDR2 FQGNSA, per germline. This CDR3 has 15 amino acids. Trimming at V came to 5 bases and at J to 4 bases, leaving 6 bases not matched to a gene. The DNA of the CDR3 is TGTGCCAGCAGCAAAGGACAGGGCGGCACCGGGGAGCTGTTTTTT. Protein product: CASSKGQGGTGELFF. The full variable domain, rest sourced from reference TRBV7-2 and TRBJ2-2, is GAGVSQSPSNKVTEKGKDVELRCDPISGHTALYWYRQSLGQGLEFLIYFQGNSAPDKSGLPSDRFSAERTGGSVSTLTIQRTQQEDSAVYLCASSKGQGGTGELFFGEGSRLTVL.

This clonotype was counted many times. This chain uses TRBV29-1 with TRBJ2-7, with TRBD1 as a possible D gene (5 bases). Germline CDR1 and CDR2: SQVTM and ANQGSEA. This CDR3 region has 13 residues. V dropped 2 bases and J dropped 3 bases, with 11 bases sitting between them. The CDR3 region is CSVEQGVGYEQYF. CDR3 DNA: TGCAGCGTTGAACAAGGGGTGGGCTACGAGCAGTACTTC.